A selection of T cell receptor beta chains follows, all from one sample in a study of T cell responses to AZD1222 COVID-19 vaccine. The assay was immunoSEQ multiplex PCR, and TCRdb's table has in-frame clones only and misses some. The sample has more than 85,000 clones; 85% to 90% are singletons. Specimen: peripheral blood, collected on day 0 of AZD1222 vaccination. These receptors were collected from an adult in good health. Each CDR3 is given with its conserved first and last residue. The order of the fields is J gene, D gene, V gene, clone size, CDR3 DNA, CDR3 protein. D genes are given only for firm matches. Size is stated for part of the rows, as once, few or many counts, or as a class when the clone is expanded.

TRBJ1-2 TRBD1 TRBV10-1 . TGCGCCAGCAGGCAATGGACAGGGAGCTATTATGGCTACACCTTC CASRQWTGSYYGYTF
TRBJ2-3 . TRBV21-1 . TGTGCCAGCAGCAAAGAGTGCAGGGGGCTTGTCACAGATACGCAGTATTTT CASSKECRGLVTDTQYF
TRBJ2-5 TRBD1 TRBV10-3 . TGTGCCATCAGCGGGACAGGGAGGCAAGAGACCCAGTACTTC CAISGTGRQETQYF
TRBJ2-2 . TRBV12-5 . TGTGCTAGTGGTTTGTCGGTAGCGTGGACCGGGGAGCTGTTTTTT CASGLSVAWTGELFF
TRBJ2-6 . TRBV10-3 . TGTGCCATCAGTGAGTCTGGTGGGGCTGGGGCCAACGTCCTGACTTTC CAISESGGAGANVLTF
TRBJ1-5 . TRBV9 . TGTGCCAGCAGCGCGGGGGCCGGTGGCCAGACTCAGCCCCAGCATTTT CASSAGAGGQTQPQHF
TRBJ1-3 . TRBV11-2 . TGTGCCAGCAGCTTAGTCTTCGGGGGGGCGACTGGAAACACCATATATTTT CASSLVFGGATGNTIYF
TRBJ1-1 . TRBV27 . TGTGCCAGCAGGCGACTCCCAGGGACGAACACTGAAGCTTTCTTT CASRRLPGTNTEAFF
TRBJ2-7 TRBD2 TRBV18 . TGTGCCAGCTCGCCCGGGACTAGCGGCTACGAGCAGTACTTC CASSPGTSGYEQYF
TRBJ2-1 TRBD2 TRBV15 . TGTGCCACCAGCAGAGCACGGGTAGCGGGGGGATCGGGCAATGAGCAGTTCTTC CATSRARVAGGSGNEQFF
TRBJ2-2 TRBD1 TRBV9 . TGTGCCAGCAGCGACGGACAGGGGGCAGCCGGGGAGCTGTTTTTT CASSDGQGAAGELFF
TRBJ1-3 . TRBV20-1 . TGCAGTGCTAGTACCGGGGGATACTCTGGAAACACCATATATTTT CSASTGGYSGNTIYF
TRBJ2-1 TRBD2 TRBV24-1 . TGTGCCACCAGTGGCCCACTAGCGGGGAAGTTCTACAATGAGCAGTTCTTC CATSGPLAGKFYNEQFF
TRBJ2-3 TRBD2 TRBV5-8 . TGTGCCAGCAGCTTGGAGAGGCAGGGAGGGGCGGCAGATACGCAGTATTTT CASSLERQGGAADTQYF
TRBJ1-2 . TRBV5-1 . TGCGCCAGCACCGCGACAGGCAACTATGGCTACACCTTC CASTATGNYGYTF
TRBJ2-3 . TRBV5-1 . TGCGCCAGCAGCTTGGGGGCCAGTAGCACAGATACGCAGTATTTT CASSLGASSTDTQYF
TRBJ1-2 TRBD1 TRBV11-2 . TGTGCCAGCAGCTTACAACCCTTGGACAGGGGGATTTTACATGGCTACACCTTC CASSLQPLDRGILHGYTF
TRBJ2-5 . TRBV5-1 . TGCGCCAGCAGCTTGGGAGACGGCCAAGAGACCCAGTACTTC CASSLGDGQETQYF
TRBJ2-3 . TRBV5-1 . TGCGCCAGCAGCCCCCGTGAGGGGCTTGATACGCAGTATTTT CASSPREGLDTQYF
TRBJ1-5 . TRBV9 . TGTGCCAGCAGCGCCCGGGGCGATGTAGGCAATCAGCCCCAGCATTTT CASSARGDVGNQPQHF
TRBJ2-3 TRBD2 TRBV7-9 . TGTGCCAGCAGCTTAACAGCGGGAGAAGTAGATACGCAGTATTTT CASSLTAGEVDTQYF
TRBJ1-5 TRBD1 TRBV2 . TGTGCCAGCAGTGACCCCCGGGACAGGAGGAATCAGCCCCAGCATTTT CASSDPRDRRNQPQHF
TRBJ1-5 TRBD1 TRBV5-1 . TGCGCCAGCAGCTTGGCGGGACAGGGCCATCAGCCCCAGCATTTT CASSLAGQGHQPQHF
TRBJ1-4 TRBD1 TRBV24-1 . TGTGCCACCAGTGACCCGACAGGGGCGAGTGGTGAAAAACTGTTTTTT CATSDPTGASGEKLFF
TRBJ2-6 . TRBV25-1 . TGTGCCAGCAGTGATAAAAGGGCTGGGGCCAACGTCCTGACTTTC CASSDKRAGANVLTF
TRBJ2-7 . TRBV5-4 . TGTGCCAGCAGCTTGTGGGGGGGCCGCGGCGAGCAGTACTTC CASSLWGGRGEQYF
TRBJ1-4 TRBD1 TRBV12-3/TRBV12-4 . TGTGCCAGCAGTTCATCAGGGGGGCGTGGACTGTTTTTT CASSSSGGRGLFF
TRBJ1-1 . TRBV10-3 . TGTGCCATCAGTGATTTGTCAGGGCGAAAGATGAACACTGAAGCTTTCTTT CAISDLSGRKMNTEAFF
TRBJ1-6 . TRBV6-5 . TGTGCCAGCCGACCGTCCGGCTATAATTCACCCCTCCACTTT CASRPSGYNSPLHF
TRBJ1-3 . TRBV28 . TGTGCCAGCAGTTTCGGACCGCGCTCTGGAAACACCATATATTTT CASSFGPRSGNTIYF
TRBJ2-3 TRBD1 TRBV28 . TGTGCCAGCAGTCCACAGGGGGCAGATACGCAGTATTTT CASSPQGADTQYF
TRBJ1-6 TRBD1 TRBV3-1/TRBV3-2 once TGTGCCAGCAGCCTTGGACAGGGTTGGGATTCACCCCTCCACTTT CASSLGQGWDSPLHF
TRBJ1-1 TRBD1 TRBV19 . TGTGCCAGTAGTCGATATCCCGGGACAGGGGTCACTGAAGCTTTCTTT CASSRYPGTGVTEAFF
TRBJ2-7 TRBD2 TRBV9 few TGTGCCAGCAGCGTAGGGGGAGGGTTGTCCTACGAGCAGTACTTC CASSVGGGLSYEQYF
TRBJ1-1 . TRBV7-9 . TGTGCCAGCAGCTTAGGTCAATCGAACACTGAAGCTTTCTTT CASSLGQSNTEAFF
TRBJ2-7 TRBD2 TRBV5-8 . TGTGCCAGCAGCAAGGCGGGGGTAAACGAGCAGTACTTC CASSKAGVNEQYF
TRBJ1-2 TRBD1 TRBV19 medium-sized TGTGCCAGTAGTCTCGGGGGGGACAGCTACTATGGCTACACCTTC CASSLGGDSYYGYTF
TRBJ2-3 . TRBV7-8 . TGTGCCAGCAGCCCGCTGGGGTCAACGCAGTATTTT CASSPLGSTQYF
TRBJ1-4 . TRBV5-4 once TGTGCCAGCAGCTCGAATTGGGGAGTGGGAGAAAAACTGTTTTTT CASSSNWGVGEKLFF
TRBJ2-5 TRBD1 TRBV28 . TGTGCCAGCAGTTTATACTACAGGGGCCAAGAGACCCAGTACTTC CASSLYYRGQETQYF
TRBJ1-4 . TRBV23-1 . TGCGCCAGCAGTCAACGCCGGAACCCGGGACAAACTAATGAAAAACTGTTTTTT CASSQRRNPGQTNEKLFF
TRBJ2-7 TRBD2 TRBV11-2 . TGTGCCAGCAGCCCCACTAGCGGGGGCACCTACGAGCAGTACTTC CASSPTSGGTYEQYF
TRBJ2-1 TRBD2 TRBV27 . TGTGCCAGCAGTCCGCGGGCCGGGACTAGCGCCAACTACAATGAGCAGTTCTTC CASSPRAGTSANYNEQFF
TRBJ2-7 TRBD1 TRBV27 . TGTGCCAGCAGTTGGGACAGGGGAGTCTACGAGCAGTACTTC CASSWDRGVYEQYF
TRBJ1-3 . TRBV4-1 . TGCGCCAGCAGCCAAGATCTTTGGGCCCACTCTGGAAACACCATATATTTT CASSQDLWAHSGNTIYF
TRBJ2-3 TRBD2 TRBV18 . TGTGCCAGCTCACCACCGGGACTAGCGGCCACAGATACGCAGTATTTT CASSPPGLAATDTQYF
TRBJ2-7 . TRBV19 . TGTGCCAGTAGTGGGGACACGTCCTACGAGCAGTACTTC CASSGDTSYEQYF
TRBJ1-6 . TRBV27 . TGTGCCAGCAGTTTATTAGGGGGGGGGAATTCACCCCTCCACTTT CASSLLGGGNSPLHF
TRBJ1-5 . TRBV2 few TGTGCCAGCGAAAGGGTCAGGTCTAGCAATCAGCCCCAGCATTTT CASERVRSSNQPQHF
TRBJ1-2 . TRBV19 few TGTGCCAGTAGTACAGACAGCCTCCCGTGGGGCTACACCTTC CASSTDSLPWGYTF
TRBJ1-5 . TRBV24-1 . TGTGCCACCAGTGATTTCGGCGGACAGCCCCAGCATTTT CATSDFGGQPQHF
TRBJ1-6 . TRBV21-1 . TGTGCCAGCATATTTAGGGACGGGTGTTCACCCCTCCACTTT CASIFRDGCSPLHF
TRBJ1-1 . TRBV19 . TGTGCCAGTAGCCATCGATATAACACTGAAGCTTTCTTT CASSHRYNTEAFF